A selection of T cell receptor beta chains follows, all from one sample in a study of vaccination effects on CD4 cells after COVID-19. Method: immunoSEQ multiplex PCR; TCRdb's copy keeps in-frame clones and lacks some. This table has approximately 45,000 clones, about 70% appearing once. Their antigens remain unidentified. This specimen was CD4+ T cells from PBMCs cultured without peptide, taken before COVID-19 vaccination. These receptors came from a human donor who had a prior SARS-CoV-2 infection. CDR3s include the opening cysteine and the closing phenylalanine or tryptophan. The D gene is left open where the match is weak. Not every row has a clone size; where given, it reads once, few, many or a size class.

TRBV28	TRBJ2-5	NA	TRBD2	TGTGCCAGCAGCCCGAGCGGGAGATACCAAGAGACCCAGTACTTC	CASSPSGRYQETQYF
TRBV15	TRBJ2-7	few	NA	TGTGCCACCAGCAGAGATCGGGATCTGGGGGAGCAGTACTTC	CATSRDRDLGEQYF
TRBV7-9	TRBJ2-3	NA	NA	TGTGCAGTGCTGGGGGGGCGCACAGATACGCAGTATTTT	CAVLGGRTDTQYF
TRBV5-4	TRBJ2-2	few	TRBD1	TGTGCCAGCAGCCCGGGACAGTATGCCGGGGAGCTGTTTTTT	CASSPGQYAGELFF
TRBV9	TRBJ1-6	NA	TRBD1	TGTGCCAGCAGCGCAAACCCCCGGGGACAGTCCCTTTCACCCCTCCACTTT	CASSANPRGQSLSPLHF
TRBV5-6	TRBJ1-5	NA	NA	TGTGCCAGCAGCTTGGGGGCCGCAACCCAGCCCCAGCATTTT	CASSLGAATQPQHF
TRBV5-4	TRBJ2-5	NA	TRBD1	TGTGCCAGCAGCAGGGACAGGAAAGAGACCCAGTACTTC	CASSRDRKETQYF
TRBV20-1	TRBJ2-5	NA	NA	TGCAGTGCTATTTCCATTCAGACCCAGTACTTC	CSAISIQTQYF
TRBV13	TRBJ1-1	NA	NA	TGTGCCAGCAGCCCATCCTTAACTGAAGCTTTCTTT	CASSPSLTEAFF
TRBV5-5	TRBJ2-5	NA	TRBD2	TGTGCCAGCAGCTTTACTAGCGGGGGATTCCAAGAGACCCAGTACTTC	CASSFTSGGFQETQYF